This TCR beta chain was obtained from a study of OX40 agonist ivuxolimab in advanced cancers. Study context: The dose-escalation cohort had hepatocellular carcinoma, melanoma, renal cell or head and neck cancer. Study results and caveats: Clonal expansion was seen in CD4+ and CD8+ blood T cells by week 6 at 0.1 to 3.0 mg/kg. The work left the antigen specificity of expanded peripheral T cells undetermined.

The CDR3 runs 16 residues. V shed 5 bases and J shed 2 bases, with 16 bases lying between them. Per germline, CDR1 SEHNR and CDR2 FQNEAQ (reference sequence). Some clones are missing from TCRdb's copy, which holds only in-frame ones; the method was immunoSEQ multiplex PCR. The sample has under 75,000 clones; around 85% are singletons. Comments on this clone: Its antigen is still unknown.

The sample in question was CD4+ or CD8+ T cells sorted from blood, obtained in a trial of the OX40 agonist ivuxolimab. The receptor comes from an adult with an advanced solid tumor such as melanoma, head and neck, liver or kidney cancer. V and J are TRBV7-9 and TRBJ2-1; possibly TRBD2 for D (6 bases). The chain's CDR3 is CASSPTPGLTYNEQFF. The CDR3 DNA sequence: TGTGCCAGCAGCCCAACTCCGGGACTCACCTACAATGAGCAGTTCTTC.